The next 19 T cell receptor beta chains were all read from a single sample in a study of fetal regulatory T cell absence and autoimmunity. Generated by immunoSEQ multiplex PCR, the TCRdb table keeps only in-frame clones and is missing some. The sample holds approximately 94,000 clones; about two thirds are singletons and the top ten take 1.5% to 2%. What was sequenced was pancreas tissue. The source is a male donor with IPEX syndrome.

This clone has more than one count but fewer than ten. The chain is built from TRBV7-2 and TRBJ1-1, with a tentative D call TRBD1 (6 bases). Between the trimmed V and J ends, which lost 1 base and 1 base, there was a span of 7 bases. In germline, CDR1 is SGHTA, CDR2 FQGNSA. This CDR3 comprises 14 residues. The CDR3 DNA reads as TGTGCCAGCAGCTTAGTGGGACAGAACACTGAAGCTTTCTTT. This translates into CASSLVGQNTEAFF.

The chain has TRBV6-1 and TRBJ1-1; D unclear. This CDR3 is built from 12 residues. Trimming shortened V by 7 bases and J by 3 bases, and 9 bases separated the two germline ends. Germline V lookup: CDR1 MNHNS, CDR2 SASEGT. The chain's CDR3 is CASTRRHTEAFF. DNA of the CDR3: TGTGCCAGCACCCGGAGGCACACTGAAGCTTTCTTT.

The CDR3 region has the DNA TGTGCGGTCCCGCCAGGGGGGGGCACAGATACGCAGTATTTT. Its protein product is CAVPPGGGTDTQYF. The genes are TRBV6-1 and TRBJ2-3; D may correspond to TRBD1 or TRBD2 (7 bases each). CDR3 length equals 14 residues. Germline CDR1 and CDR2: MNHNS and SASEGT.

This clone was recorded only once. The chain combines TRBV6-5 with TRBJ2-1, with D maybe TRBD2 (5 bases). The CDR3 consists of 13 residues. Trimming removed 0 bases at V and 6 bases at J, with 6 bases between. CDR1 MNHEY and CDR2 SVGAGI come from the germline V gene. This CDR3 is CASSYSSGNEQFF. CDR3 DNA: TGTGCCAGCAGTTACTCGAGCGGCAATGAGCAGTTCTTC.

The chain recombines TRBV18 with TRBJ1-6; D unresolved. The germline V gene encodes CDR1 KGHSH and CDR2 LQKENI. This CDR3 contains 13 residues. V lost 4 bases and J lost 7, with 8 bases in between. The CDR3 is CASSLGGNSPLHF. The CDR3 nucleotides are TGTGCCAGCTCACTCGGAGGGAATTCACCCCTCCACTTT. Full variable domain (rest looked up from reference TRBV18 and TRBJ1-6): NAGVMQNPRHLVRRRGQEARLRCSPMKGHSHVYWYRQLPEEGLKFMVYLQKENIIDESGMPKERFSAEFPKEGPSILRIQQVVRGDSAAYFCASSLGGNSPLHFGNGTRLTVT.

This clone has a handful of counts. The CDR3, as DNA: TGTGCCAGCAGCGAGGGTAGTGTCACAGATACGCAGTATTTT. Translation gives CASSEGSVTDTQYF. The chain carries TRBV9 and TRBJ2-3; D gene uncertain. The CDR3 contains 14 residues. CDR1 SGDLS and CDR2 YYNGEE come from the germline V gene. Trimming pared 3 bases from V and 2 bases from J, leaving 10 bases between.

CDR3 region: CASSEAWGRGPYEQYF. CDR3 in DNA: TGTGCCAGCAGTGAAGCCTGGGGCAGGGGGCCCTACGAGCAGTACTTC. The V gene is TRBV6-1, the J gene TRBJ2-7; TRBD1 matches at 8 bases. V shed 0 bases and J 2 bases; nucleotides not matched to a gene: 6. CDR1 and CDR2 from the germline V gene are MNHNS and SASEGT. The CDR3 is 16 amino acids.

The chain is built from TRBV18 and TRBJ2-1, with 8 bases lining up with TRBD2. Per germline, CDR1 KGHSH and CDR2 LQKENI. The J segment lost 5 bases and the V segment lost 3 bases, leaving 0 bases of the junction unmatched. The CDR3 has 13 amino acids. CDR3 nucleotides: TGTGCCAGCTCACCGGGACTAGACAATGAGCAGTTCTTC. Translating it yields CASSPGLDNEQFF. Full variable domain (missing parts from reference TRBV18 and TRBJ2-1): NAGVMQNPRHLVRRRGQEARLRCSPMKGHSHVYWYRQLPEEGLKFMVYLQKENIIDESGMPKERFSAEFPKEGPSILRIQQVVRGDSAAYFCASSPGLDNEQFFGPGTRLTVL.

The CDR3 protein is CASSLLIGTDTQYF. CDR3 DNA: TGTGCCAGCAGTCTACTCATCGGCACAGATACGCAGTATTTT. J is TRBJ2-3 and V is TRBV6-5; no reliable D call. Germline CDR1 is MNHEY and CDR2 is SVGAGI. The CDR3 loop spans 14 amino acids. Trimming pared 5 bases from V and 1 base from J, leaving 10 bases between.

This clone was seen just once. The J gene is TRBJ1-5, the V gene TRBV6-8, with TRBD1 matching over 7 bases. V shed 2 bases, J shed 2 bases, and the junction held 6 bases outside the gene matches. CDR1 and CDR2 (germline): MNHGY, SAAAGT. This CDR3 region has 16 residues. The CDR3 region has the DNA TGTGCCAGCAGTTACCTAACAGGGGCGGGCAATCAGCCCCAGCATTTT. Protein product: CASSYLTGAGNQPQHF.

In its sample, this clone was seen a few times. The chain uses TRBV7-9 and TRBJ1-2; no clear D. The germline CDR1 and CDR2 sequences are SEHNR and FQNEAQ (reference sequence). Trimming took 1 base from V and 5 from J, leaving 5 bases between them. The CDR3 is 12 amino acids. The CDR3 reads CASSLGRYGYTF. Written as DNA, the CDR3 is TGTGCCAGCAGCTTAGGACGGTATGGCTACACCTTC.

In nucleotides, the CDR3 is TGTGCCACCAGCAGAGATAGATGGACAGGGGTAAATCAGCCCCAGCATTTT. Translated: CATSRDRWTGVNQPQHF. The chain combines TRBV15 with TRBJ1-5, with TRBD1 matching over 9 bases. The V segment lost 0 bases and the J segment 4 bases; nucleotides outside the gene matches: 7. This CDR3 is built from 17 residues. CDR1 is LNHNV, CDR2 YYDKDF, per germline (reference sequence). Supplemented by reference TRBV15 and TRBJ1-5, the full variable domain reads DAMVIQNPRYQVTQFGKPVTLSCSQTLNHNVMYWYQQKSSQAPKLLFHYYDKDFNNEADTPDNFQSRRPNTSFCFLDIRSPGLGDTAMYLCATSRDRWTGVNQPQHFGDGTRLSIL.

This chain uses TRBV6-1 with TRBJ2-1; no firm D call. Germline values: CDR1 MNHNS, CDR2 SASEGT. The ends were cut back, 8 bases at V and 6 bases at J, with 11 bases in the middle. CDR3 length: 12 amino acids. DNA of the CDR3: TGTGCCAGCCAAAGCCAGCCCAATGAGCAGTTCTTC. Encoded protein: CASQSQPNEQFF.

Points on this clone: The same CDR3 is also encoded by other DNA sequences in this sample. The V call is TRBV5-1, the J call TRBJ2-1; TRBD2 aligns across 8 bases. The CDR3 consists of 14 residues. Germline trimming cut 2 bases from V and 2 bases from J; bases unmatched to any gene: 0. CDR1 is SGHRS, CDR2 YFSETQ, per germline. The CDR3 sequence: CASSLAGAYNEQFF. The CDR3 bases are TGCGCCAGCAGCTTAGCGGGAGCCTACAATGAGCAGTTCTTC.

The chain joins TRBV2 to TRBJ1-2; D perhaps matches TRBD1 (5 bases). This CDR3 spans 14 amino acids. Germline lookup yields CDR1 SNHLY and CDR2 FYNNEI. Deletions cut 6 bases from V and 6 bases from J, with 17 bases between. This CDR3 is CASSAEQGIDGYTF. CDR3 sequence (DNA): TGTGCCAGCAGCGCCGAGCAGGGTATTGATGGCTACACCTTC.

This clone has just one count. The chain uses TRBV13 and TRBJ1-2, with unresolved D. Germline V gene sequence: CDR1 PRHDT, CDR2 FYEKMQ (reference sequence). This CDR3 contains 16 residues. V gave up 0 bases and J gave up 0 bases, with 11 bases separating them. The CDR3, as DNA: TGTGCCAGCAGCTTAGGCCCCCCCCGTCCTAACTATGGCTACACCTTC. It encodes CASSLGPPRPNYGYTF.

The chain uses TRBV5-1 and TRBJ1-1; possible D gene TRBD1, 5 bases. Germline CDR1 and CDR2: SGHRS and YFSETQ. There are 14 residues in the CDR3. Deletions cut 3 bases from V and 1 base from J, with 10 bases between. The CDR3 reads CASSSQASNTEAFF. CDR3 in DNA: TGCGCCAGCAGCTCACAGGCCTCGAACACTGAAGCTTTCTTT.

The CDR3: CASSLARGGYGYTF. The CDR3 region has the DNA TGTGCCAGCAGCTTAGCCAGGGGCGGCTATGGCTACACCTTC. The chain links TRBV7-9 to TRBJ1-2; tentative D call: TRBD1 (6 bases). V dropped 0 bases and J dropped 4 bases, with 9 bases sitting between them. Germline V CDR1 and CDR2: SEHNR, FQNEAQ (reference sequence). The CDR3 runs 14 residues.

The chain employs TRBV9 and TRBJ2-1, with TRBD2 identical over 8 bases. Germline loops: CDR1 SGDLS, CDR2 YYNGEE. CDR3 size: 15 residues. J gave up 0 bases and V 2 bases, and 1 base lay outside the gene matches. CDR3 in amino acids: CASSVSGSSYNEQFF. In DNA, the CDR3 is TGTGCCAGCAGCGTCAGCGGGAGCTCCTACAATGAGCAGTTCTTC.